What follows describes a single TCR beta chain. Its antigen is unidentified. The germline gene is not matched at one end of the junction; a read error may be the cause. These data originate in a study of cytomegalovirus exposure and HLA in healthy donors. The PCR had 60 Vbeta and 13 Jbeta primers. Assay: immunoSEQ multiplex PCR; the TCRdb copy retains only in-frame clones and omits some. The data hold 150,000 to 200,000 clones, with more than 80% observed a single time. The CDR3 length is 17 residues. Germline V gives CDR1 SGHAT, CDR2 FQNNGV. General study results and limits: Rarity held for most TCR sequences, but there were some public TCRs that occurred in many donors.

The genes are TRBV11-2 and TRBJ1-1, with 11 positions matching TRBD1. Material: PBMCs. The origin of this receptor is a woman aged 18-29 years in good health and CMV-seronegative. The CDR3 DNA sequence: TGTGCCAGCAGCAAAGGGGAGGGACAGGGGGTCAACATTGAAGCTTTCTTT. Translating gives CASSKGEGQGVNIEAFF.